This is a list of T cell receptor beta chains from one sample in a study of cytomegalovirus exposure and HLA in healthy donors. The data were produced by immunoSEQ multiplex PCR, yet TCRdb's version contains in-frame clones alone and is incomplete. The sample holds around 210,000 clones; 85% are singletons and the top ten take about 0.25%. Material for sequencing was PBMCs. These receptors came from a girl aged 2 to 9 in good health and CMV-seronegative. CDR3s include the opening cysteine and the closing phenylalanine or tryptophan. Fields, in order: D gene, J gene, V gene, clone size, CDR3 protein, CDR3 DNA. The D gene is left open where the match is weak. Expanded clones get a size class; other rows say once, few or many, or leave the size out.

- | TRBJ2-7 | TRBV6-5 | - | CASSYSGAREQYF | TGTGCCAGCAGTTACTCGGGCGCCAGGGAGCAGTACTTC
TRBD1 | TRBJ1-3 | TRBV19 | - | CASSSGEGANTIYF | TGTGCCAGTAGTTCCGGAGAGGGGGCGAACACCATATATTTT
- | TRBJ1-1 | TRBV5-6 | few | CASSQRQDTEAFF | TGTGCCAGCAGCCAACGACAGGACACTGAAGCTTTCTTT
TRBD1 | TRBJ1-1 | TRBV19 | - | CASSTTGGGGTEAFF | TGTGCCAGTAGTACGACAGGGGGTGGGGGCACTGAAGCTTTCTTT
- | TRBJ1-3 | TRBV4-1 | - | CASSQYSGNTIYF | TGCGCCAGCAGCCAGTACTCTGGAAACACCATATATTTT
TRBD2 | TRBJ2-3 | TRBV5-1 | - | CASSLHGTSPTDTQYF | TGCGCCAGCAGCTTACATGGGACTAGCCCCACAGATACGCAGTATTTT
TRBD1 | TRBJ1-3 | TRBV6-6 | - | CASSYSTGFDGNTIYF | TGTGCCAGCAGTTACTCGACAGGGTTTGACGGAAACACCATATATTTT
- | TRBJ2-1 | TRBV4-2 | once | CASSQGLSTGVRSHNEQFF | TGTGCCAGCAGCCAAGGTCTTTCTACGGGAGTCCGGTCACACAATGAGCAGTTCTTC
- | TRBJ1-2 | TRBV6-5 | - | CASTSYRDIRGGYTF | TGTGCCAGCACTTCCTACCGGGACATTAGGGGTGGCTACACCTTC
TRBD2 | TRBJ2-3 | TRBV4-2 | few | CASSQEGGGRAGEQYF | TGTGCCAGCAGCCAAGAAGGAGGCGGGAGGGCCGGGGAGCAGTATTTT
- | TRBJ1-1 | TRBV10-3 | - | CAISPLPMNTEAFF | TGTGCCATCAGTCCACTGCCCATGAACACTGAAGCTTTCTTT
- | TRBJ1-5 | TRBV27 | once | CASSSYRGKNQPQHF | TGTGCCAGCAGTTCTTATAGGGGGAAAAATCAGCCCCAGCATTTT
- | TRBJ2-3 | TRBV2 | - | CASSGGSVAADTQYF | TGTGCCAGCAGTGGGGGTAGCGTAGCGGCAGATACGCAGTATTTT
TRBD1 | TRBJ2-7 | TRBV19 | - | CASSSPAWTGHYEQYF | TGTGCCAGTAGTTCCCCTGCTTGGACAGGGCACTACGAGCAGTACTTC
- | TRBJ2-3 | TRBV21-1 | - | CASSKALRQGEDTQYF | TGTGCCAGCAGCAAAGCGCTGCGACAGGGTGAAGATACGCAGTATTTT
TRBD2 | TRBJ2-7 | TRBV2 | - | CASSSTGTSPYEQYF | TGTGCCAGCAGTTCTACCGGGACTAGTCCCTACGAGCAGTACTTC
TRBD1 | TRBJ2-7 | TRBV10-1 | - | CASGGQGYEQYF | TGCGCCAGTGGAGGACAGGGCTACGAGCAGTACTTC
TRBD2 | TRBJ2-7 | TRBV27 | - | CASSLQALAGINEQYF | TGTGCCAGCAGTTTACAGGCACTAGCGGGAATCAACGAGCAGTACTTC
TRBD1 | TRBJ1-2 | TRBV28 | - | CASSDRVGYTF | TGTGCCAGCTCGGACAGGGTTGGCTACACCTTC
- | TRBJ1-2 | TRBV14 | few | CASSQDSGITYTF | TGTGCCAGCAGCCAAGATAGCGGAATCACCTACACCTTC
TRBD2 | TRBJ2-7 | TRBV23-1 | - | CAIPTAAGGPEQYF | TGCGCCATTCCGACGGCAGCGGGGGGGCCCGAGCAGTACTTC
TRBD1 | TRBJ2-3 | TRBV11-2 | - | CASSSRDRSPTDTQYF | TGTGCCAGCAGCTCCCGGGACAGGAGCCCTACAGATACGCAGTATTTT
TRBD1 | TRBJ1-1 | TRBV4-1 | - | CASGEGQGPREAFF | TGCGCCAGTGGGGAGGGACAGGGGCCTCGCGAAGCTTTCTTT
TRBD2 | TRBJ2-7 | TRBV4-2 | - | CASSRRLAGTSSYEQYF | TGTGCCAGCAGCCGACGACTAGCGGGGACGAGCTCCTACGAGCAGTACTTC
TRBD1 | TRBJ1-2 | TRBV2 | - | CASRGGTGNYGYTF | TGTGCCAGCAGGGGAGGGACAGGGAACTATGGCTACACCTTC
TRBD1 | TRBJ2-7 | TRBV14 | - | CASSRTGAEQYF | TGTGCCAGCAGTCGCACAGGGGCCGAGCAGTACTTC